This TCR beta chain appears in the sequencing data of a study of cytomegalovirus exposure and HLA in healthy donors. Trimming took off 6 bases at V and 10 bases at J, with 12 bases between the two ends. Germline CDR1 and CDR2: MNHEY and SVGAGI. The CDR3 length is 11 residues. Libraries were prepared by immunoSEQ multiplex PCR; TCRdb keeps only in-frame clonotypes and omits some of them. Of tens of thousands of clones in the sample, 85% to 95% were seen once. The specimen sequenced was PBMCs. The V and J genes are TRBV6-5 and TRBJ1-1; D remains ambiguous. The sequence came from a woman aged 18-29 years in good health and CMV-seropositive. The CDR3 loop is CASRNQDRAFF. The CDR3, as DNA: TGTGCCAGCAGAAATCAGGATAGAGCTTTCTTT.